The rows below give T cell receptor beta chains drawn from one sample of a study of a mutant IDH1 vaccine in newly diagnosed glioma. TCRdb's table, derived via immunoSEQ multiplex PCR, lists solely in-frame clones and lacks some. This table has about 88,000 clones, almost 85% appearing once. Specimen: PBMCs, collected from a glioma patient treated with radiotherapy, temozolomide or both. The source of these receptors is a middle-aged man with glioma. Some clones in this sample may be carry-over from other donors' samples. CDR3s include the opening cysteine and the closing phenylalanine or tryptophan. A D gene is named only where the DNA matches it firmly. Where a row states a size, it is once, few, many or the class of an expanded clone; other rows omit it.

size: -
D: -
J: TRBJ2-7
V: TRBV29-1
CDR3: CSVVRGSSYEQYF
DNA: TGCAGCGTTGTACGGGGTAGTTCCTACGAGCAGTACTTC

size: -
D: -
J: TRBJ2-2
V: TRBV4-1
CDR3: CASSPDAGATGELFF
DNA: TGCGCCAGCAGCCCCGACGCGGGGGCCACCGGGGAGCTGTTTTTT

size: -
D: -
J: TRBJ1-1
V: TRBV13
CDR3: CASSLVGGRHTEAFF
DNA: TGTGCCAGCAGCTTAGTTGGGGGGCGGCACACTGAAGCTTTCTTT

size: -
D: -
J: TRBJ1-2
V: TRBV10-3
CDR3: CAISSGTGYGYTF
DNA: TGTGCCATCAGTTCAGGGACTGGGTATGGCTACACCTTC

size: -
D: TRBD1
J: TRBJ2-7
V: TRBV14
CDR3: CASRATGEGEQYF
DNA: TGTGCCAGCAGGGCGACAGGGGAAGGGGAGCAGTACTTC

size: -
D: TRBD2
J: TRBJ2-5
V: TRBV5-1
CDR3: CASSPSGGASRETQYF
DNA: TGCGCCAGCAGCCCTAGCGGGGGGGCCAGTCGAGAGACCCAGTACTTC

size: -
D: TRBD2
J: TRBJ2-7
V: TRBV6-1
CDR3: CASSDGLAGRRSYEQYF
DNA: TGTGCCAGCAGTGACGGACTAGCGGGGAGGCGGTCCTACGAGCAGTACTTC

size: -
D: -
J: TRBJ1-5
V: TRBV27
CDR3: CASSSLGGIGNQPQHF
DNA: TGTGCCAGCAGTTCCCTGGGGGGCATAGGCAATCAGCCCCAGCATTTT

size: -
D: TRBD1
J: TRBJ2-2
V: TRBV7-9
CDR3: CASSLGWTGDYTGELFF
DNA: TGTGCCAGCAGCTTAGGGTGGACAGGGGATTACACCGGGGAGCTGTTTTTT

size: -
D: TRBD2
J: TRBJ2-7
V: TRBV9
CDR3: CASSVDAGLANHEQYF
DNA: TGTGCCAGCAGCGTAGACGCGGGACTAGCGAACCACGAGCAGTACTTC

size: -
D: -
J: TRBJ1-1
V: TRBV7-8
CDR3: CASSLRGQKNTEAFF
DNA: TGTGCCAGCAGCTTAAGAGGACAGAAGAACACTGAAGCTTTCTTT

size: few
D: -
J: TRBJ2-2
V: TRBV6-6
CDR3: CASSGGSTGELFF
DNA: TGTGCCAGCTCCGGGGGATCCACCGGGGAGCTGTTTTTT

size: -
D: -
J: TRBJ2-2
V: TRBV27
CDR3: CASTAEGTGELFF
DNA: TGTGCCAGCACCGCGGAGGGCACCGGGGAGCTGTTTTTT

size: -
D: -
J: TRBJ1-1
V: TRBV4-1
CDR3: CASSLERRANTEAFF
DNA: TGCGCCAGCAGCCTAGAGAGGCGAGCCAACACTGAAGCTTTCTTT

size: -
D: -
J: TRBJ2-1
V: TRBV5-8
CDR3: CASRGGAYNEQFF
DNA: TGTGCCAGCAGGGGGGGGGCGTACAATGAGCAGTTCTTC

size: -
D: TRBD1
J: TRBJ1-1
V: TRBV18
CDR3: CASSPTQGALNTEAFF
DNA: TGTGCCAGCTCACCAACACAGGGGGCGCTTAACACTGAAGCTTTCTTT

size: once
D: TRBD2
J: TRBJ2-2
V: TRBV7-2
CDR3: CASSPGVAGTGELFF
DNA: TGTGCCAGCAGCCCAGGAGTAGCGGGCACCGGGGAGCTGTTTTTT

size: -
D: TRBD2
J: TRBJ2-5
V: TRBV19
CDR3: CASSIKSGGYQETQYF
DNA: TGTGCCAGTAGTATTAAAAGCGGGGGTTACCAAGAGACCCAGTACTTC